This T cell receptor (beta chain) was recovered during a study of post-analysis software for immune sequencing data (dated by TCRdb to between 2015 and 2016). For the wider study: Disease courses on record covered relapsing-remitting, secondary progressive and progressive-relapsing multiple sclerosis, though some patients had no subtype annotation. The multiple sclerosis patient repertoires were compared with approximately 11 previously published healthy control repertoires from donors aged roughly 6 to 27 years. A subset of samples was prepared in parallel using single-end sample barcoding, then pooled and co-amplified after Illumina adapter ligation.

The investigation overall reported the following: Roughly 5 TRBV segments, including TRBV5-6, TRBV5-1 and TRBV20-1, were significantly more frequent in patients than controls. The control group was slightly older than the multiple sclerosis patient group. Strong co-clustering of samples prepared in the same batch was shown by direct clustering with F measure, prompting a batch-effect correction. Normalized Chao1 diversity was significantly lower in multiple sclerosis patients than controls, suggesting substantial peripheral T-cell clonal expansion.

Explained via the paper, the time point label denotes: second blood draw from one MS patient after hematopoietic stem cell transplantation. To demonstrate the VDJtools post-analysis software, the study profiled TCR beta repertoires from the peripheral blood of 10 to 15 young patients with multiple sclerosis. The patients with multiple sclerosis were children and adolescents between about 6 and 17 years of age. The CDR3 goes from the cysteine to the phenylalanine over 17 residues. The sequence is cut down to CDR3 DNA, 51 bases in frame from base 1. Receptor amplification or capture employed PCR. Data came from an Illumina HiSeq 2500. To reduce PCR and sequencing biases, unique molecular identifiers were built into the TCR beta cDNA libraries. Roughly 500,000 cDNA molecules were obtained for every 1 to 10 million input T cells, so each molecule roughly corresponded to one T cell. The same protocol used for the earlier healthy control dataset was applied to prepare and sequence the patient libraries. Within a given batch, samples were prepared together, multiplexed and sequenced on the same HiSeq lane. The published analysis was carried out like this. Raw barcoded reads were processed with MIGEC, discarding single-read molecular identifier groups before consensus assembly and CDR3 extraction. Clonotype tables were post-analysed with VDJtools, normalizing diversity by down-sampling all datasets to the smallest sample size. In repertoire overlap clustering, CDR3 amino acid sequences, but not nucleotide sequences, were matched to correct batch-related cross-sample contamination. TCRdb reprocessing: public reads trimmed at Q25 with fastp, clones called with MiXCR, in-frame beta chains kept. Rows are combined by CDR3 protein, so each entry shows the most common genes and DNA. TCRdb's processing, not the authors' own work, is the source of the V and J calls. For this sample the table gives 150,000 to 200,000 distinct CDR3 sequences, of which roughly 40% were detected only once. The ten largest clones represent 28% of the sample.

With respect to this clonotype: The antigen it recognizes is unknown. Base-call qualities are not available, and no considerably larger clone is one nucleotide away.

The chain is assembled from TRBV21-1 and TRBJ2-1; TRBD2 is the table's D call, not checked against the DNA. TRBV21-1 is recorded as a pseudogene. The sequenced sample was blood, obtained after autologous hematopoietic stem cell transplantation. The TCR comes from a girl aged 5-17 years with multiple sclerosis. Donor details come from another sample of the same person, matched by shared clones. The nucleotides are TGTGCCAGCAGCAAAAGACTAGCGGGACCATCCTACAATGAGCAGTTCTTC. The translation is CASSKRLAGPSYNEQFF.